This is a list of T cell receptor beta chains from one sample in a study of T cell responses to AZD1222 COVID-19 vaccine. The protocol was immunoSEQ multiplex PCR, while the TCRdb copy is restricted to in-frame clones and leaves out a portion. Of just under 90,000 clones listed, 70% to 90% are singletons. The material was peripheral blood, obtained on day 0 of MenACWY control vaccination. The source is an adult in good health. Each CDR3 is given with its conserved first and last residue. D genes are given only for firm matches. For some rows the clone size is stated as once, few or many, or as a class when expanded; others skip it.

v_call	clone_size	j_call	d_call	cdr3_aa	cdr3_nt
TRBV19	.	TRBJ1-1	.	CASSIPGNTEAFF	TGTGCCAGTAGTATACCGGGGAACACTGAAGCTTTCTTT
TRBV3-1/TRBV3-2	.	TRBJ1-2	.	CASSPGKGYGYTF	TGTGCCAGCAGCCCAGGAAAGGGCTATGGCTACACCTTC
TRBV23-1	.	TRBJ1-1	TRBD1	CASSQSGRGQNTEAFF	TGCGCCAGCAGTCAATCGGGCAGGGGGCAGAACACTGAAGCTTTCTTT
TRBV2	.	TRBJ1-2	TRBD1	CASSEAGTGGVNYGYTF	TGTGCCAGCAGTGAAGCGGGGACAGGGGGTGTTAACTATGGCTACACCTTC
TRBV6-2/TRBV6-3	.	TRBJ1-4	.	CASSYSVTATNEKLFF	TGTGCCAGCAGTTACTCGGTAACTGCAACTAATGAAAAACTGTTTTTT
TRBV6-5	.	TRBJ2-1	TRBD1	CASSSPGQGYNEQFF	TGTGCCAGCAGTTCACCGGGACAGGGCTACAATGAGCAGTTCTTC
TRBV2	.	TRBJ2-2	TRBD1	CASTRGQGGTGELFF	TGTGCCAGCACGAGGGGACAGGGTGGGACCGGGGAGCTGTTTTTT
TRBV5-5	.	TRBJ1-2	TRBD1	CASSHTAGTGGKDYGYTF	TGTGCCAGCAGCCACACGGCCGGGACAGGGGGCAAGGACTATGGCTACACCTTC
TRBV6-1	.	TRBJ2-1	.	CASSEARGQGSSEQFF	TGTGCCAGCAGTGAAGCCCGCGGGCAGGGGAGTAGTGAGCAGTTCTTC
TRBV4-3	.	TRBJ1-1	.	CASSQVIGMNTEAFF	TGCGCCAGCAGCCAAGTAATCGGTATGAACACTGAAGCTTTCTTT
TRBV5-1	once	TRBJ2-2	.	CASSTTGSNTGELFF	TGCGCCAGCAGCACCACAGGGTCGAACACCGGGGAGCTGTTTTTT
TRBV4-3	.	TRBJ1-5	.	CASSQAIREQPQHF	TGCGCCAGCAGCCAAGCGATCAGGGAACAGCCCCAGCATTTT
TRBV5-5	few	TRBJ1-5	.	CASSLRGEGNQPQHF	TGTGCCAGCAGCTTGCGGGGTGAGGGCAATCAGCCCCAGCATTTT
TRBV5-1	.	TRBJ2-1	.	CASSRGGSSYNEQFF	TGCGCCAGCAGCCGTGGGGGAAGCTCCTACAATGAGCAGTTCTTC
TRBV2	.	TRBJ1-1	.	CASSGPGDTEAFF	TGTGCCAGCAGCGGACCGGGGGACACTGAAGCTTTCTTT
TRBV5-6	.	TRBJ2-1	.	CASSLKRQKFYNEQFF	TGTGCCAGCAGCTTAAAGAGACAGAAGTTCTACAATGAGCAGTTCTTC
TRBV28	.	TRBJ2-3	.	CASVEPGLTDTQYF	TGTGCCAGCGTGGAGCCAGGACTCACAGATACGCAGTATTTT
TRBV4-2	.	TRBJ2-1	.	CASSQDGDRSSYNEQFF	TGTGCCAGCAGCCAAGACGGGGACCGAAGCTCCTACAATGAGCAGTTCTTC
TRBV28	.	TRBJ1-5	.	CASQTRNQPQHF	TGTGCCAGCCAAACGCGCAATCAGCCCCAGCATTTT
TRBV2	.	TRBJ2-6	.	CASSDYGGTGANVLTF	TGTGCCAGCAGTGACTACGGAGGGACTGGGGCCAACGTCCTGACTTTC
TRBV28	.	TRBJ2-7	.	CASSFFLRSYEQYF	TGTGCCAGCAGTTTCTTTCTACGATCCTACGAGCAGTACTTC
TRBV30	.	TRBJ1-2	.	CAWSVIGARYGYTF	TGTGCCTGGAGTGTAATAGGGGCGCGGTATGGCTACACCTTC
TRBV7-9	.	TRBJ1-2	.	CASSLGQSRGYTF	TGTGCCAGCAGCCTTGGACAGTCTCGTGGCTACACCTTC
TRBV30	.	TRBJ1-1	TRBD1	CAWSQTGGEAFF	TGTGCCTGGAGTCAGACAGGGGGCGAAGCTTTCTTT
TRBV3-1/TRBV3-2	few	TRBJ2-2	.	CASSHSGQGSGTGELFF	TGTGCCAGCAGCCATTCGGGGCAGGGCTCTGGTACCGGGGAGCTGTTTTTT